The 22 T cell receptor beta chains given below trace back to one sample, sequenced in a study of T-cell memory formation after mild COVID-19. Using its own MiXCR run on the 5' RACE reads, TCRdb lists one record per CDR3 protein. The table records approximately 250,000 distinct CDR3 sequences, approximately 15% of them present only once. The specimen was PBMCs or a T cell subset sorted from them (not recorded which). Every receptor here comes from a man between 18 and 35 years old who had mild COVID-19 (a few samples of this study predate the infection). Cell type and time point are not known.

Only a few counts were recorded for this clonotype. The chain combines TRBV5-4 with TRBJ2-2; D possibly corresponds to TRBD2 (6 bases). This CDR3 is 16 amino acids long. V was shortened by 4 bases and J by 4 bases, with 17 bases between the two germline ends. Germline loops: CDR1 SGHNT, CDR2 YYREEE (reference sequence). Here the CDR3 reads CASSRRERGATGELFF. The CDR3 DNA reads TGTGCCAGCAGCCGGAGGGAGAGGGGAGCCACCGGGGAGCTGTTTTTT.

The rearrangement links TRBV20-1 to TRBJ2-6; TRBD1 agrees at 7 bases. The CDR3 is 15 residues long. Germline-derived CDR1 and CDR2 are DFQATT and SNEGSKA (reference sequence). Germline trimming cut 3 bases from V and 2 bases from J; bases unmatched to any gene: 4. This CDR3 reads CSASRDSPGANVLTF. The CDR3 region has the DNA TGCAGTGCTAGTAGGGACAGCCCTGGGGCCAACGTCCTGACTTTC.

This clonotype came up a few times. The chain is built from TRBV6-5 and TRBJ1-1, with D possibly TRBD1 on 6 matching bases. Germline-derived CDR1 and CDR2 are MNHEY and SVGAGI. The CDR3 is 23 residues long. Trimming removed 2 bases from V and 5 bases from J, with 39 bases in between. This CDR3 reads CASSYQARDNFSSTLLERTEAFF. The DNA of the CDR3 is TGTGCCAGCAGTTACCAAGCCCGGGACAACTTTAGTAGTACCCTACTAGAGCGGACTGAAGCTTTCTTT.

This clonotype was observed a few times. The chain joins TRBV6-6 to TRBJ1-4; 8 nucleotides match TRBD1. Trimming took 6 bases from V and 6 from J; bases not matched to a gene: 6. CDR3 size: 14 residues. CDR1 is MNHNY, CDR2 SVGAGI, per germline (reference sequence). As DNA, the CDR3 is TGTGCCAGCAGGATACAGGGGGGGGATGAAAAACTGTTTTTT. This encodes CASRIQGGDEKLFF.

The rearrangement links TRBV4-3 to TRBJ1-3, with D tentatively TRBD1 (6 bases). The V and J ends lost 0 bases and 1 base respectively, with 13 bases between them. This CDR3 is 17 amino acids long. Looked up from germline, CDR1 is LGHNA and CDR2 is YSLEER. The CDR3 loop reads CASSQEQDGQSGNTIYF. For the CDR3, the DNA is TGCGCCAGCAGCCAAGAACAGGACGGACAGTCTGGAAACACCATATATTTT.

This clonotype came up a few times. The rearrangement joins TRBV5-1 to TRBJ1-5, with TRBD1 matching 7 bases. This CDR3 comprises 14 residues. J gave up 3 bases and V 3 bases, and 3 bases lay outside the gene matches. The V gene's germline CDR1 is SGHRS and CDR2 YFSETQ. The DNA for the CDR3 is TGCGCCAGCAGCTCGACAGGGCCCAATCAGCCCCAGCATTTT. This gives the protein CASSSTGPNQPQHF.

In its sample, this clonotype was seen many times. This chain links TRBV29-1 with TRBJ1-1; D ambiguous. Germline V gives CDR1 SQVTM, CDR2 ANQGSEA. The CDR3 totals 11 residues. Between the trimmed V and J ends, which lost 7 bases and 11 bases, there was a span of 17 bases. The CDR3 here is CSAVVLARAFF. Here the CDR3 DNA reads TGCAGCGCGGTAGTTCTGGCTCGGGCTTTCTTT.

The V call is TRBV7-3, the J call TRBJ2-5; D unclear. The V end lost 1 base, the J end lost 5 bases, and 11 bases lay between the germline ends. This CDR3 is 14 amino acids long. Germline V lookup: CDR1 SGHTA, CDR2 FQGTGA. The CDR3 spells CASSLNAGRETQYF. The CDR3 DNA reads TGTGCCAGCAGCTTAAACGCTGGGCGGGAGACCCAGTACTTC.

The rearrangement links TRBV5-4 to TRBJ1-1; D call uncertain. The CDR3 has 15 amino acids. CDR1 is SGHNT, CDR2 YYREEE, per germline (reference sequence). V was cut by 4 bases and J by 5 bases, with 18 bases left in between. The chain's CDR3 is CASSPRGIGTTEAFF. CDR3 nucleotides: TGTGCCAGCAGCCCACGGGGTATAGGAACGACTGAAGCTTTCTTT.

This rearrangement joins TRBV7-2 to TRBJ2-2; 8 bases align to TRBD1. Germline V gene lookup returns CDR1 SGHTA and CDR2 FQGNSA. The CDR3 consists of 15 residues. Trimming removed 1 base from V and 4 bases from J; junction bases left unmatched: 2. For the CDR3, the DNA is TGTGCCAGCAGCTTAGGACAGGGGAGCACCGGGGAGCTGTTTTTT. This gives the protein CASSLGQGSTGELFF.

The CDR3 protein is CSAGASSYGYTF. For the CDR3, the DNA is TGCAGTGCTGGGGCCTCCTCCTATGGCTACACCTTC. The chain carries TRBV20-1 and TRBJ1-2; a possible D gene is TRBD1 (5 bases). This CDR3 contains 12 residues. The germline V and J ends were trimmed by 5 bases and 4 bases, with 11 bases remaining between them. CDR1 and CDR2 (germline): DFQATT, SNEGSKA (reference sequence).

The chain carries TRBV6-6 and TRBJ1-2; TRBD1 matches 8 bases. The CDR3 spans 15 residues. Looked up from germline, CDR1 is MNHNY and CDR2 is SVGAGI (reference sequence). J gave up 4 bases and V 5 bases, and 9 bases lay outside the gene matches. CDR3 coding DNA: TGTGCCAGCAGTACCGCGACAGGGGAGCTCTATGGCTACACCTTC. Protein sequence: CASSTATGELYGYTF.

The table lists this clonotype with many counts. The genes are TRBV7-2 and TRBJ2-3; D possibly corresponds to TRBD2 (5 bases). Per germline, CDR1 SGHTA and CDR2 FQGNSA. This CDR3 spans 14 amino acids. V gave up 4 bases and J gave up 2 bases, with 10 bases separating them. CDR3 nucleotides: TGTGCCAGCAGCTGGACTCGTGTCACAGATACGCAGTATTTT. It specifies CASSWTRVTDTQYF.

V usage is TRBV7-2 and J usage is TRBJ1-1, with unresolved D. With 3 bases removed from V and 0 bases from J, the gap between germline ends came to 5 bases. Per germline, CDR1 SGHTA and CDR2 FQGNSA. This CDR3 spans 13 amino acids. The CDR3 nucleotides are TGTGCCAGCAGCTTTGCCATGAACACTGAAGCTTTCTTT. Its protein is CASSFAMNTEAFF.

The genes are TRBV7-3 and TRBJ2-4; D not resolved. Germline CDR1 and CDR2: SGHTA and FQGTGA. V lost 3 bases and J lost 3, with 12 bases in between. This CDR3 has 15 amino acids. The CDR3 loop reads CASSFGPPGKNIQYF. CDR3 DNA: TGTGCCAGCAGCTTCGGGCCCCCTGGCAAAAACATTCAGTACTTC.

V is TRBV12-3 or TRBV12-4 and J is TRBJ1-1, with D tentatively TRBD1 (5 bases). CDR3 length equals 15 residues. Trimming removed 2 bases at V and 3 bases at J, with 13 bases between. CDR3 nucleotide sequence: TGTGCCAGCAGTTTACCCTCCCGGGGGTACACTGAAGCTTTCTTT. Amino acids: CASSLPSRGYTEAFF.

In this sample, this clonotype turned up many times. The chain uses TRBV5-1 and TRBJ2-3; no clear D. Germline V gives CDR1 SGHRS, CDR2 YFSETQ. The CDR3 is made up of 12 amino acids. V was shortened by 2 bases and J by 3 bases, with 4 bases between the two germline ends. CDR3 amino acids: CASSLPTDTQYF. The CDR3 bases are TGCGCCAGCAGCTTACCGACAGATACGCAGTATTTT.

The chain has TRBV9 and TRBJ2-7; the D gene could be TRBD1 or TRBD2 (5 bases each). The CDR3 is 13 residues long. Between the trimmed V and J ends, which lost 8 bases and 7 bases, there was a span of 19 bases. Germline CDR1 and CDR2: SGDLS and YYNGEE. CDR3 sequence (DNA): TGTGCCAGGCCGGGACCGAGCTACATGGAGCAGTACTTC. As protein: CARPGPSYMEQYF.

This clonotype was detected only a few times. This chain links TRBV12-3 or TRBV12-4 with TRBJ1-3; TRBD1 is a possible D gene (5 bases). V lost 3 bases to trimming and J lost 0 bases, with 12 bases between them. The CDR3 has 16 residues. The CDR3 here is CASSLIMGVSGNTIYF. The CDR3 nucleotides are TGTGCCAGCAGTTTGATAATGGGGGTCTCTGGAAACACCATATATTTT.

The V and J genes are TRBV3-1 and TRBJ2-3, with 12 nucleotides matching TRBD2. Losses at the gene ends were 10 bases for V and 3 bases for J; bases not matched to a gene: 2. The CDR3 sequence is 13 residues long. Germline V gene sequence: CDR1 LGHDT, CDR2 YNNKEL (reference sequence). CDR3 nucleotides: TGTGCCACGGGGACTAGCGGGACAGATACGCAGTATTTT. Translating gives CATGTSGTDTQYF.

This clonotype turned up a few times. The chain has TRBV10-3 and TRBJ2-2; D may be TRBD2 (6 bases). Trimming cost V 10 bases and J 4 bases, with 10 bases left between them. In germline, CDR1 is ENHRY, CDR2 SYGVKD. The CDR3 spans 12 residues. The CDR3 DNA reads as TGTGCCACCTCGACTAGCACCGGGGAGCTGTTTTTT. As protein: CATSTSTGELFF.

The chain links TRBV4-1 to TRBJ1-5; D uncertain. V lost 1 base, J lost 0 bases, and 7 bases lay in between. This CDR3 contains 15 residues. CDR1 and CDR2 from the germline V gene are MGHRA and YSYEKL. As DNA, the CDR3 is TGCGCCAGCAGCCAAGTCGGAGATAGCAATCAGCCCCAGCATTTT. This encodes CASSQVGDSNQPQHF.